Shown below are 24 T cell receptor beta chains from a single sample sequenced in a study of PD-1 blockade in classical Hodgkin lymphoma (dated by TCRdb to the early 2020s). This sample's time point label indicates: cycle 4 day 1 (C4D1), after more than 5 weeks of nivolumab. All trial patients had relapsed after autologous stem cell transplantation, with cohorts A, B and C differing in prior brentuximab vedotin exposure. The library was prepared using the immunoSEQ multiplex PCR assay. TCRdb stores this immuneACCESS table with in-frame sequences only. Part of the clones is absent; in the studies checked, under half of the shortfall reflects unresolved V genes, and no reason is known for the rest. This sample has under 30,000 clones in its table, and 80% to 90% of those were observed once. More than 5.5% of the sample lies in the top ten. Sequencing used peripheral blood mononuclear cells (PBMCs), obtained before the fourth cycle of nivolumab. These receptors all stem from a human donor with classical Hodgkin lymphoma.

The chain joins TRBV5-1 to TRBJ2-3, with TRBD2 matching 9 bases. Germline values: CDR1 SGHRS, CDR2 YFSETQ. Trimming cost V 4 bases and J 0 bases; bases outside gene matches: 9. The CDR3 covers 17 residues. The CDR3 sequence: CASSPGLAAASTDTQYF. The CDR3 nucleotides are TGCGCCAGCAGCCCGGGACTAGCAGCAGCTAGCACAGATACGCAGTATTTT.

The J gene is TRBJ2-3, the V gene TRBV30; D is uncertain. CDR1 is GTSNPN, CDR2 SVGIG, per germline (reference sequence). V was cut by 5 bases and J by 0 bases, with 6 bases left in between. This CDR3 contains 12 residues. In nucleotides, the CDR3 is TGTGCCTGGGGTGGTAGCACAGATACGCAGTATTTT. Protein sequence: CAWGGSTDTQYF.

The rearrangement joins TRBV11-2 to TRBJ2-7; 9 bases fit TRBD1. The J segment lost 2 bases and the V segment lost 1 base, leaving 3 bases of the junction unmatched. Germline V CDR1 and CDR2: SGHAT, FQNNGV. The CDR3 is 15 amino acids. As DNA, the CDR3 is TGTGCCAGCAGCTTAGTGGGGACAGGGACCTACGAGCAGTACTTC. Protein product: CASSLVGTGTYEQYF.

The V gene is TRBV10-3, the J gene TRBJ2-5; D tentatively fits TRBD1 or TRBD2 (6 bases each). The J call is doubtful: the DNA matches TRBJ2-7 better. The CDR3 covers 14 residues. CDR1 and CDR2 (germline): ENHRY, SYGVKD. CDR3 loop: CAISEGGKAYEQYF. The CDR3 DNA is TGTGCCATCAGTGAAGGGGGGAAGGCCTACGAGCAGTACTTC.

The V and J genes are TRBV18 and TRBJ1-1; 8 bases map to TRBD1. Germline V gene sequence: CDR1 KGHSH, CDR2 LQKENI. J was trimmed by 3 bases and V by 2 bases; bases with no gene match: 5. The CDR3 is 15 residues long. CDR3 residues: CASSPGAGGHTEAFF. CDR3 nucleotide sequence: TGTGCCAGCTCACCAGGGGCAGGGGGCCACACTGAAGCTTTCTTT.

The rearrangement joins TRBV28 to TRBJ1-5, with TRBD1 identical over 7 bases. The ends lost 5 bases at V and 0 bases at J; junction bases unmatched: 7. In germline, CDR1 is MDHEN, CDR2 SYDVKM. CDR3 length equals 16 residues. The CDR3 DNA reads TGTGCCAGCAGTCGAACGGGACAGTATAGCAATCAGCCCCAGCATTTT. Residues: CASSRTGQYSNQPQHF. The full variable domain, completed using reference TRBV28 and TRBJ1-5, is DVKVTQSSRYLVKRTGEKVFLECVQDMDHENMFWYRQDPGLGLRLIYFSYDVKMKEKGDIPEGYSVSREKKERFSLILESASTNQTSMYLCASSRTGQYSNQPQHFGDGTRLSIL.

This sequence joins TRBV30 and TRBJ2-7; 12 bases map to TRBD2. V gave up 1 base and J gave up 5 bases; unmatched junction bases: 3. CDR3 size: 14 residues. Germline V gene sequence: CDR1 GTSNPN, CDR2 SVGIG (reference sequence). In DNA form, the CDR3 reads TGTGCCTGGAGTGGATGGACTAGCGGGGACGAGCAGTACTTC. It codes for CAWSGWTSGDEQYF.

This rearrangement joins TRBV12-5 to TRBJ1-5; D gene ambiguous. The CDR3 sequence is 12 residues long. V lost 3 bases and J lost 5, with 5 bases in between. Germline V gene data show CDR1 as LGHNT and CDR2 as FRNRAP. CDR3 DNA: TGTGCTAGTGGTTTTCCCTATCAGCCCCAGCATTTT. It translates to CASGFPYQPQHF.

The chain has TRBV5-1 and TRBJ1-6; D may be TRBD1 (6 bases). Trimming removed 4 bases at V and 7 bases at J, with 15 bases between. Germline lookup yields CDR1 SGHRS and CDR2 YFSETQ. There are 15 residues in the CDR3. CDR3 sequence: CASSPGHGFNSPLHF. CDR3 in DNA: TGCGCCAGCAGCCCGGGACACGGATTCAATTCACCCCTCCACTTT.

The DNA for the CDR3 is TGTGCCAGCAAAGGAACCCAGCCCCAGCATTTT. Translating gives CASKGTQPQHF. V gene TRBV27 combines with J gene TRBJ1-5; the D is unclear. The ends were cut back, 7 bases at V and 7 bases at J, with 8 bases in the middle. This CDR3 has 11 amino acids. Germline V CDR1 and CDR2: MNHEY, SMNVEV (reference sequence).

The J gene is TRBJ1-2, the V gene TRBV27; 7 nucleotides match TRBD1. The CDR3 is made up of 13 amino acids. Germline V lookup: CDR1 MNHEY, CDR2 SMNVEV (reference sequence). The V gene end was trimmed by 4 bases and the J gene end by 5 bases; junction bases not matched to a gene: 4. CDR3 nucleotide sequence: TGTGCCAGCAGTTCGACAGGGAATTATGGCTACACCTTC. Translation gives CASSSTGNYGYTF.

The genes are TRBV7-2 and TRBJ2-1, with 10 bases aligning to TRBD1. CDR1 and CDR2 (germline): SGHTA, FQGNSA. V was clipped by 4 bases and J by 5 bases; unmatched bases: 5. CDR3 length equals 15 residues. Written as DNA, the CDR3 is TGTGCCAGCAGCTCCCGGGACAGGGGCAACAATGAGCAGTTCTTC. Translating it yields CASSSRDRGNNEQFF.

In its sample, this clone was seen a few times. The V call is TRBV15, the J call TRBJ2-7; D not resolved. V was cut by 0 bases and J by 2 bases, with 8 bases left in between. The length of the CDR3 is 14 residues. Germline CDR1 is LNHNV and CDR2 is YYDKDF (reference sequence). The CDR3 DNA reads TGTGCCACCAGCAGAGACAGGACCACCTACGAGCAGTACTTC. It yields the protein CATSRDRTTYEQYF.

The genes are TRBV4-3 and TRBJ1-2; 7 bases are shared with TRBD1. V was pared by 3 bases and J by 9 bases, with 13 bases of the junction left unmatched. CDR1 and CDR2 from the germline V gene are LGHNA and YSLEER. This CDR3 has 15 residues. CDR3 amino acids: CASSHDTTGWDSYTF. The CDR3 nucleotides are TGCGCCAGCAGCCATGATACGACAGGGTGGGATAGCTACACCTTC.

The chain couples TRBV28 to TRBJ2-1, with 16 bases lining up with TRBD2. Germline assignment: CDR1 MDHEN and CDR2 SYDVKM. This CDR3 has 16 residues. Germline trimming cut 4 bases from V and 12 bases from J; bases unmatched to any gene: 9. The CDR3 nucleotides read TGTGCCAGCAGTTCCTCTGGGACTAGCGGGAGGGCCGGGCAGTTCTTC. Translating it yields CASSSSGTSGRAGQFF. The full variable domain, completed using reference TRBV28 and TRBJ2-1, is DVKVTQSSRYLVKRTGEKVFLECVQDMDHENMFWYRQDPGLGLRLIYFSYDVKMKEKGDIPEGYSVSREKKERFSLILESASTNQTSMYLCASSSSGTSGRAGQFFGPGTRLTVL.

This chain joins TRBV6-5 and TRBJ2-7; 7 bases are a match to TRBD2. Germline V gene lookup returns CDR1 MNHEY and CDR2 SVGAGI. V shed 6 bases, J shed 5 bases, and the junction held 1 base outside the gene matches. This CDR3 has 11 residues. CDR3 nucleotides: TGTGCCAGCAGGGCGGGGGACGAGCAGTACTTC. Translated, it gives CASRAGDEQYF.

The chain carries TRBV10-3 and TRBJ2-3; the D is unclear. The germline gives CDR1 ENHRY, CDR2 SYGVKD. Trimming took off 7 bases at V and 8 bases at J, with 22 bases between the two ends. The CDR3 loop spans 15 amino acids. CDR3 nucleotides: TGTGCCATCAAACCTCCCGGCGACGAGATAGGTACGCAGTATTTT. Translating it yields CAIKPPGDEIGTQYF.

V usage is TRBV9 and J usage is TRBJ1-2; unclear D gene. The CDR3 runs to 15 residues. Germline lookup yields CDR1 SGDLS and CDR2 YYNGEE. Trimming left V 4 bases short and J 4 bases short, with 17 bases between. The CDR3 here is CASSPNGRNTYGYTF. The CDR3 coding sequence is TGTGCCAGCAGCCCCAACGGGCGGAATACCTATGGCTACACCTTC.

V and J are TRBV5-1 and TRBJ2-5, with 12 positions matching TRBD2. Germline V CDR1 and CDR2: SGHRS, YFSETQ. V was pared by 4 bases and J by 0 bases, with 4 bases of the junction left unmatched. The CDR3 length is 16 residues. The CDR3 DNA follows: TGCGCCAGCAGCCATAGACTAGCGGGGGACCAAGAGACCCAGTACTTC. This codes for CASSHRLAGDQETQYF.

The chain joins TRBV4-1 to TRBJ1-2; TRBD1 matches 7 bases. Per the germline V gene, CDR1 is MGHRA and CDR2 is YSYEKL. The junction had 9 bases not matched to a gene; V was cut back by 0 bases and J by 5 bases. The CDR3 totals 16 residues. CDR3 bases: TGCGCCAGCAGCCAAGATCGTGGACAGGTTTCTTATGGCTACACCTTC. This encodes CASSQDRGQVSYGYTF.

This sequence joins TRBV9 and TRBJ2-6; the D is unclear. The length of the CDR3 is 17 residues. Germline V gene data show CDR1 as SGDLS and CDR2 as YYNGEE. V lost 1 base, J lost 3 bases, and 14 bases lay in between. Here the CDR3 reads CASSVQAEWGGANVLTF. The DNA for the CDR3 is TGTGCCAGCAGCGTACAAGCTGAGTGGGGTGGGGCCAACGTCCTGACTTTC.

The chain recombines TRBV5-1 with TRBJ2-1; 14 bases are shared with TRBD2. Trimming cost V 1 base and J 15 bases; bases outside gene matches: 6. Germline lookup yields CDR1 SGHRS and CDR2 YFSETQ. This CDR3 is built from 14 residues. In nucleotides, the CDR3 is TGCGCCAGCAGCTTGACGGGACTAGCGGGAGACGTGTTCTTC. Protein: CASSLTGLAGDVFF.

The V call is TRBV2, the J call TRBJ2-7; 7 nucleotides align to TRBD2. CDR3 length equals 15 residues. Trimming took 1 base from V and 1 from J; bases not matched to a gene: 4. Germline V gives CDR1 SNHLY, CDR2 FYNNEI. The CDR3 DNA reads TGTGCCAGCAGTGAAGAGGAGCGGGGATCCTACGAGCAGTACTTC. Translated, it gives CASSEEERGSYEQYF.

The J gene is TRBJ2-3, the V gene TRBV5-1; 13 bases are a match to TRBD2. V gave up 4 bases and J gave up 0 bases; unmatched junction bases: 2. CDR1 is SGHRS, CDR2 YFSETQ, per germline. The CDR3 length is 16 residues. Written as DNA, the CDR3 is TGCGCCAGCAGCGGGACTAGCGGGAAGAGCACAGATACGCAGTATTTT. Residues: CASSGTSGKSTDTQYF.